This T cell receptor beta chain was identified during a study of blood T cell repertoires in COVID-19. Clinical history as reported by participants underpinned cohort assignment. Clones were read by immunoSEQ multiplex PCR, and TCRdb kept only the in-frame ones, dropping some. In the table there are nearly 300,000 clones, 85% to 90% of which are singletons. The CDR3 totals 16 residues. The ends lost 5 bases at V and 8 bases at J; junction bases unmatched: 15. In germline, CDR1 is MNHEY, CDR2 SMNVEV (reference sequence). The clonotype originates from a woman between 45 and 65 years old who had been exposed to COVID-19. The source material was PBMCs or T cells enriched from blood (not recorded which). V and J are TRBV27 and TRBJ2-3; 8 nucleotides line up with TRBD1. Here the CDR3 DNA reads TGTGCCAGCAGTCTTGGACGCGGGACAGGCATGGGTACGCAGTATTTT. It is translated as CASSLGRGTGMGTQYF.